This T cell receptor beta chain stems from a study of T cells in Graves' hyperthyroidism and ophthalmopathy. Across the whole study: Pretreatment peripheral blood was obtained at initial diagnosis.

This clonotype showed up many times. In germline, CDR1 is MGHDK, CDR2 SYGVNS. This CDR3 has 14 residues. V was clipped by 7 bases and J by 4 bases; unmatched bases: 5. Authors of the study amplified TCR beta CDR3 regions from RNA transcripts. The primer set for the first-round RT-PCR of the TCR CDR3 was HTBI. TCRdb reanalysed the multiplex PCR reads using MiXCR and keeps one entry per CDR3 protein. This sample has some 620,000 distinct CDR3 sequences, with around 16% found just once. The sequence was obtained from a woman aged 25 to 45 with Graves' hyperthyroidism. Sequenced input: blood. J is TRBJ2-7 and V is TRBV25-1; TRBD2 agrees at 12 bases. The CDR3 sequence: CASTTSGSFYEQYF. CDR3 in DNA: TGTGCCAGCACGACTAGCGGGAGTTTTTACGAGCAGTACTTC.